This T cell receptor beta chain comes out of a study of OX40 agonist ivuxolimab in advanced cancers. Overall study: Averaging about 60 years in age, with a range of 23 to 79, the cohort was 65% to 90% male. One hepatocellular carcinoma and a couple of cutaneous melanoma patients partially responded. Allowance was made for prior anti-PD-1, anti-PD-L1 or anti-CTLA-4 therapy, and about 40% had some.

TCRdb's copy holds only in-frame clones and misses some; the assay was immunoSEQ multiplex PCR. The repertoire includes about 100,000 clones, 80% to 95% of them detected once, and roughly 0.53% sits in the top ten. Study-level points and caveats: Expanded clones were, on average, more numerous in CD8+ T cells than in CD4+.

Details on this clone: What it binds is not known.

The sequencing here drew on CD4+ or CD8+ T cells sorted from blood, taken in a trial of the OX40 agonist ivuxolimab. The source is an adult with an advanced solid tumor such as melanoma, head and neck, liver or kidney cancer.

CDR3 protein: CASSLDSQQETQYF. CDR3 bases: TGTGCCAGCAGTTTAGACAGCCAACAAGAGACCCAGTACTTC. J is TRBJ2-5 and V is TRBV28; tentative D call: TRBD1 (5 bases). This CDR3 is 14 amino acids long. Trimming stripped 2 bases from V and 2 bases from J, with 9 bases between. Germline V CDR1 and CDR2: MDHEN, SYDVKM.